The next 30 T cell receptor beta chains were all read from a single sample in a study of CD8 T cells in ankylosing spondylitis. TCRdb recomputed calls from the 5' RACE reads with MiXCR, one row per CDR3 protein. The sample gives fewer than 350,000 distinct CDR3 sequences, around 10% of which show up once; about 10% is in the top ten. Sequenced input: blood, either unsorted or a sorted T cell fraction (not recorded which). These receptor sequences come from a female donor with ankylosing spondylitis or in good health (not recorded which).

This clonotype was detected many times. The CDR3 reads CASGLGQNGELFF. The DNA of the CDR3 is TGTGCTAGTGGTTTGGGACAGAACGGGGAGCTGTTTTTT. The V gene is TRBV12-5, the J gene TRBJ2-2, with D possibly being TRBD1 (5 bases). V was shortened by 1 base and J by 7 bases, with 7 bases between the two germline ends. Germline lookup yields CDR1 LGHNT and CDR2 FRNRAP. This CDR3 comprises 13 residues. Full variable domain (outside the CDR3, taken from reference TRBV12-5 and TRBJ2-2): DARVTQTPRHKVTEMGQEVTMRCQPILGHNTVFWYRQTMMQGLELLAYFRNRAPLDDSGMPKDRFSAEMPDATLATLKIQPSEPRDSAVYFCASGLGQNGELFFGEGSRLTVL.

This clonotype was found many times. The chain employs TRBV27 and TRBJ2-1; a weak D match, TRBD2 (7 bases). CDR3 length equals 17 residues. Germline V CDR1 and CDR2: MNHEY, SMNVEV (reference sequence). Trimming took 4 bases from V and 4 from J, leaving 20 bases between them. CDR3 protein: CASSWGQRGAGYNEQFF. CDR3 sequence (DNA): TGTGCCAGCAGTTGGGGGCAGCGGGGTGCGGGGTACAATGAGCAGTTCTTC.

This clonotype has at least ten counts. The J gene is TRBJ1-1, the V gene TRBV6-6; tentative D call: TRBD1 (6 bases). The CDR3 has 13 residues. Germline V gene lookup returns CDR1 MNHNY and CDR2 SVGAGI (reference sequence). Deletions cut 5 bases from V and 6 bases from J, with 13 bases between. The CDR3 DNA follows: TGTGCCAGCAGTGGGGGCCTTGGGGCTGAAGCTTTCTTT. Translating gives CASSGGLGAEAFF.

This clonotype was counted many times. The genes are TRBV20-1 and TRBJ2-7; 11 nucleotides line up with TRBD2. V lost 6 bases, J lost 9 bases, and 10 bases stayed unmatched. This CDR3 spans 13 amino acids. Germline CDR1 DFQATT, CDR2 SNEGSKA (reference sequence). CDR3 in amino acids: CSARRLAGSRQYF. The CDR3 nucleotides read TGCAGTGCCCGCCGACTAGCGGGGAGCAGGCAGTACTTC.

The chain recombines TRBV20-1 with TRBJ2-7; D is uncertain. Trimming took 1 base from V and 1 from J, leaving 2 bases between them. The CDR3 runs 11 residues. CDR1 and CDR2 from the germline V gene are DFQATT and SNEGSKA (reference sequence). The CDR3 bases are TGCAGTGCTAGAGTGTCCTACGAGCAGTACTTC. It codes for CSARVSYEQYF.

This chain joins TRBV7-9 and TRBJ2-1, with D hard to call. Germline V gives CDR1 SEHNR, CDR2 FQNEAQ (reference sequence). The CDR3 is made up of 15 amino acids. The germline V and J ends were trimmed by 5 bases and 0 bases, with 11 bases remaining between them. In DNA form, the CDR3 reads TGTGCCAGCAGCCCGAGCCGGAGCTCCTACAATGAGCAGTTCTTC. As protein: CASSPSRSSYNEQFF.

At least ten counts were recorded for this clonotype. The genes are TRBV5-1 and TRBJ1-1; 7 bases are shared with TRBD1. The CDR3 covers 15 residues. Germline CDR1 reads SGHRS; CDR2 reads YFSETQ. The V and J ends lost 5 bases and 1 base, in that order; junction bases with no gene match: 8. CDR3 sequence reads: CASRPTGTENTEAFF. CDR3 in DNA: TGCGCCAGCAGGCCTACCGGGACAGAGAACACTGAAGCTTTCTTT.

This clonotype was seen only a few times. This chain joins TRBV27 and TRBJ2-1; weak D call: TRBD1 (5 bases). The V and J ends lost 6 bases and 8 bases respectively, with 14 bases between them. CDR1 and CDR2 (germline): MNHEY, SMNVEV (reference sequence). This CDR3 contains 13 residues. This chain's CDR3 is CASSLPGPHEQFF. The CDR3 nucleotides read TGTGCCAGCAGCCTCCCAGGGCCCCATGAGCAGTTCTTC.

In its sample, this clonotype was seen many times. The rearrangement joins TRBV28 to TRBJ2-2, with D possibly TRBD2 on 6 matching bases. Trimming left V 7 bases short and J 0 bases short, with 9 bases between. The CDR3 runs 14 residues. Germline-derived CDR1 and CDR2 are MDHEN and SYDVKM. CDR3 region: CASIRGTNTGELFF. As DNA, the CDR3 is TGTGCCAGCATACGGGGGACGAACACCGGGGAGCTGTTTTTT.

This clonotype appeared many times. The V call is TRBV5-1, the J call TRBJ2-1; 11 bases are a match to TRBD1. J was trimmed by 6 bases and V by 6 bases; bases with no gene match: 5. The CDR3 is 14 residues long. In germline, CDR1 is SGHRS, CDR2 YFSETQ. CDR3 DNA: TGCGCCAGCACCGGGACAGGGGGGCCCAATGAGCAGTTCTTC. Translation gives CASTGTGGPNEQFF.

This clonotype was seen many times. The chain combines TRBV20-1 with TRBJ2-7, with D perhaps TRBD1 (5 bases). Trimming removed 5 bases at V and 8 bases at J, with 16 bases between. Germline V CDR1 and CDR2: DFQATT, SNEGSKA (reference sequence). The CDR3 length is 12 residues. Written as DNA, the CDR3 is TGCAGTGCTTACGATCAGGGTACGAAGCAGTACTTC. Its translation: CSAYDQGTKQYF.

About this clonotype: With a much larger clone just one base away, this may be a read error. The chain carries TRBV20-1 and TRBJ2-6; 10 nucleotides agree with TRBD2. This CDR3 is built from 19 residues. Germline V lookup: CDR1 DFQATT, CDR2 SNEGSKA (reference sequence). The CDR3 DNA sequence: TGCAGTGCTAGATCCGAGACTAGCGGGTTCCTCTCTGGGGCCAACGTCCTGCCTTTC. The encoded protein is CSARSETSGFLSGANVLPF.

The chain uses TRBV6-2 or TRBV6-3 and TRBJ2-1; a weak D match, TRBD2 (7 bases). Per the germline V gene, CDR1 is MNHEY and CDR2 is SVGEGT. There are 15 residues in the CDR3. The V and J ends lost 2 bases and 2 bases respectively, with 10 bases between them. CDR3 coding DNA: TGTGCCAGCAGTTACGAGGGGGGGGCCTACAATGAGCAGTTCTTC. Protein sequence: CASSYEGGAYNEQFF.

This clonotype has at least ten counts. This chain joins TRBV15 and TRBJ1-1; D is possibly TRBD1 (6 bases). Germline CDR1 reads LNHNV; CDR2 reads YYDKDF (reference sequence). The CDR3 extends over 15 amino acids. Trimming cost V 3 bases and J 0 bases, with 11 bases left between them. Written as DNA, the CDR3 is TGTGCCACCAGCAGGGTCCGGGGGCTGAACACTGAAGCTTTCTTT. Translated: CATSRVRGLNTEAFF.

This clonotype was counted ten times or more. This sequence joins TRBV20-1 and TRBJ2-1; D uncertain. The CDR3 has 14 residues. Looked up from germline, CDR1 is DFQATT and CDR2 is SNEGSKA (reference sequence). Trimming removed 1 base from V and 2 bases from J, with 9 bases in between. DNA of the CDR3: TGCAGTGCTAGAGTTGCTACCACCTACAATGAGCAGTTCTTC. Protein sequence: CSARVATTYNEQFF.

This clonotype was seen ten or more times. The chain has TRBV7-9 and TRBJ1-1, with D hard to call. The CDR3 length is 13 residues. Germline V gene sequence: CDR1 SEHNR, CDR2 FQNEAQ (reference sequence). V shed 4 bases and J shed 1 base, with 7 bases lying between them. CDR3 loop: CASSWRRNTEAFF. The CDR3 bases are TGTGCCAGCAGCTGGAGACGGAACACTGAAGCTTTCTTT. The complete variable domain, with remaining parts taken from reference TRBV7-9 and TRBJ1-1, reads DTGVSQNPRHKITKRGQNVTFRCDPISEHNRLYWYRQTLGQGPEFLTYFQNEAQLEKSRLLSDRFSAERPKGSFSTLEIQRTEQGDSAMYLCASSWRRNTEAFFGQGTRLTVV.

This clonotype was recorded only once. The chain recombines TRBV20-1 with TRBJ1-5, with TRBD1 as a possible D gene (6 bases). CDR3 size: 15 residues. Germline CDR1 reads DFQATT; CDR2 reads SNEGSKA (reference sequence). Deletions cut 0 bases from V and 2 bases from J, with 11 bases between. DNA of the CDR3: TGCAGTGCTAGAGATGGGTCAGGGGGCAATCAGCCCCAGCATTTT. Residues: CSARDGSGGNQPQHF.

This chain uses TRBV7-2 with TRBJ1-4; D perhaps matches TRBD1 (5 bases). Germline lookup yields CDR1 SGHTA and CDR2 FQGNSA. The germline V and J ends were trimmed by 5 bases and 7 bases, with 17 bases remaining between them. The CDR3 is 15 amino acids. This CDR3 reads CASSPPQGRGEKLFF. DNA for the CDR3: TGTGCCAGCAGCCCGCCGCAGGGAAGGGGTGAAAAACTGTTTTTT.

This clonotype was picked up many times. The chain carries TRBV12-3 or TRBV12-4 and TRBJ1-5, with D unclear. The V gene lost 2 bases and the J gene lost 7 bases, with 9 bases spanning the gap. This CDR3 has 13 amino acids. The CDR3 bases are TGTGCCAGCAGTTTATTTGCCGACCAGCCCCAGCATTTT. It specifies CASSLFADQPQHF.

In its sample, this clonotype was seen many times. The gene calls are TRBV10-3 and TRBJ1-2; maybe TRBD1 (6 bases). CDR1 is ENHRY and CDR2 is SYGVKD in the germline V gene. The V end lost 6 bases, the J end lost 5 bases, and 19 bases lay between the germline ends. This CDR3 is 15 amino acids long. The CDR3 coding sequence is TGTGCCATCAGGTTTCAGGGGCCCCCCCTTTATGGCTACACCTTC. Translated, it gives CAIRFQGPPLYGYTF.

This clonotype was seen at least ten times. The rearrangement links TRBV18 to TRBJ2-1; the match to TRBD2 covers 14 bases. Trimming took 5 bases from V and 1 from J; bases not matched to a gene: 7. CDR1 and CDR2 from the germline V gene are KGHSH and LQKENI. This CDR3 spans 18 amino acids. The CDR3 nucleotides are TGTGCCAGCTCATCGGGACTAGCGGGAGCGGGGTCCTACAATGAGCAGTTCTTC. Its protein product is CASSSGLAGAGSYNEQFF.

This clonotype was counted at least ten times. J is TRBJ2-1 and V is TRBV7-9; D unclear. CDR1 and CDR2 from the germline V gene are SEHNR and FQNEAQ (reference sequence). Between the trimmed V and J ends, which lost 3 bases and 7 bases, there was a span of 7 bases. The CDR3 extends over 12 amino acids. CDR3 DNA: TGTGCCAGCAGCTTTAGTGGGAATGAGCAGTTCTTC. Residues: CASSFSGNEQFF.

This clonotype was counted many times. This chain joins TRBV24-1 and TRBJ2-1; D is perhaps TRBD2 (6 bases). Germline V lookup: CDR1 KGHDR, CDR2 SFDVKD. The CDR3 has 13 residues. V lost 5 bases, J lost 7 bases, and 11 bases lay in between. This chain's CDR3 is CATSGFGGNEQFF. In DNA form, the CDR3 reads TGTGCCACCAGTGGATTCGGGGGAAATGAGCAGTTCTTC.

This clonotype was seen ten or more times. The DNA for the CDR3 is TGTGCCAGCAGCCCGGTGGGGAGGATGGCTGAAGCTTTCTTT. Translated, it gives CASSPVGRMAEAFF. The chain carries TRBV7-2 and TRBJ1-1; D is undetermined. The CDR3 covers 14 residues. Looked up from germline, CDR1 is SGHTA and CDR2 is FQGNSA. The V gene lost 5 bases and the J gene lost 6 bases, with 16 bases spanning the gap.

This rearrangement joins TRBV7-2 to TRBJ1-3, with D possibly matching TRBD1 (6 bases). The CDR3 totals 15 residues. Germline V CDR1 and CDR2: SGHTA, FQGNSA. Trimming took 6 bases from V and 6 from J, leaving 18 bases between them. The DNA for the CDR3 is TGTGCCAGCAGTCGAACCACAGGGTCGGAAAACACCATATATTTT. It is translated as CASSRTTGSENTIYF.

This clonotype occurred many times. The chain is built from TRBV12-3 or TRBV12-4 and TRBJ1-5, with D possibly TRBD1 on 5 matching bases. Trimming removed 6 bases at V and 7 bases at J, with 16 bases between. This CDR3 comprises 14 residues. The DNA of the CDR3 is TGTGCCAGCAGCCTTGGGGCAGATCAACAGCCCCAGCATTTT. Amino acids: CASSLGADQQPQHF.

The V call is TRBV20-1, the J call TRBJ2-7; D perhaps matches TRBD1 (5 bases). The CDR3 has 14 residues. Germline V gene data show CDR1 as DFQATT and CDR2 as SNEGSKA (reference sequence). V lost 3 bases, J lost 2 bases, and 14 bases lay in between. CDR3: CSARSRQQTYEQYF. CDR3 DNA sequence: TGCAGTGCTAGGTCTAGACAGCAAACCTACGAGCAGTACTTC.

This clonotype was seen many times. This sequence joins TRBV5-1 and TRBJ2-5; 7 bases are shared with TRBD1. The CDR3 runs to 15 residues. CDR1 SGHRS and CDR2 YFSETQ come from the germline V gene. V dropped 4 bases and J dropped 2; count of bases not matched to a gene: 8. CDR3 nucleotide sequence: TGCGCCAGCAGCCCCGGGACAGCATTACAAGAGACCCAGTACTTC. Residues: CASSPGTALQETQYF.

This chain links TRBV6-2 or TRBV6-3 with TRBJ2-7, with 9 bases aligning to TRBD2. Losses at the gene ends were 6 bases for V and 3 bases for J; bases not matched to a gene: 9. The V gene's germline CDR1 is MNHEY and CDR2 SVGEGT. The CDR3 loop spans 15 amino acids. CDR3 amino acids: CASRNGREGLYEQYF. The DNA of the CDR3 is TGTGCCAGCAGAAACGGGCGGGAGGGCCTCTACGAGCAGTACTTC.

This clonotype was found a few times. The genes are TRBV6-5 and TRBJ1-6; 7 bases agree with TRBD1. CDR3 length: 16 amino acids. Germline CDR1 and CDR2: MNHEY and SVGAGI. After removal of 2 bases from V and 6 bases from J, the junction contained 7 bases not matched to a gene. CDR3 in amino acids: CASSYIGRGSNSPLHF. CDR3 nucleotides: TGTGCCAGCAGTTACATCGGCAGGGGGAGTAATTCACCCCTCCACTTT.